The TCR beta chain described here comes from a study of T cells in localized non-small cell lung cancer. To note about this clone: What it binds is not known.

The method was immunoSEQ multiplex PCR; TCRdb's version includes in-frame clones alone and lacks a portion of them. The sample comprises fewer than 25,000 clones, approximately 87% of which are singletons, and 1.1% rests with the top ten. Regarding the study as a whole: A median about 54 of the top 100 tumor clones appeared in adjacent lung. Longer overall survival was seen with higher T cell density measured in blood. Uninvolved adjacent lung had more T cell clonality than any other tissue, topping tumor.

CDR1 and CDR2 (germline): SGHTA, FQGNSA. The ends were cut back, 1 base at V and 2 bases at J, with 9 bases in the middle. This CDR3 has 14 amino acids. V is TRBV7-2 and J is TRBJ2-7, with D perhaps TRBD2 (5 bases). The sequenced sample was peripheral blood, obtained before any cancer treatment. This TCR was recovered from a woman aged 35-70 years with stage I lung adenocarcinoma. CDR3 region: CASSLVSDTYEQYF. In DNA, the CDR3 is TGTGCCAGCAGCTTAGTTAGCGATACCTACGAGCAGTACTTC.